This T cell receptor beta chain was found in a study of metastatic and nonmetastatic thyroid tumors. Study overall: Repertoire data that came from the blood and tumor or nodule tissue of malignant and benign thyroid patients were compared. Study-level findings and limits: Within blood and tumor, benign nodules reportedly had significantly lower TCR beta diversity than malignant thyroid tumors did.

In the study's own analysis: Between-group CDR3 differences, defined by clinicopathological status, yielded a distant-metastasis classifier for papillary thyroid cancer. TCRdb re-called the PCR reads through MiXCR. In this record, the V and J calls reflect TCRdb's handling and not the investigators' own analysis. Of fewer than 25,000 clones listed, about 23% are singletons. Regarding this clone: Antigen: not known.

Every patient underwent thyroid surgery untreated. Trimming pared 0 bases from V and 6 bases from J, leaving 15 bases between. The germline gives CDR1 SGHNT, CDR2 YYREEE (reference sequence). The CDR3 has 16 amino acids. The rearrangement uses TRBV5-4 and TRBJ2-2; D tentatively reads TRBD1 or TRBD2 (6 bases each). Sequencing was carried out using blood. This TCR was recovered from a male donor with papillary thyroid cancer or a benign thyroid nodule (not recorded which). Some clones in this sample may be carry-over from other donors' samples. CDR3 residues: CASSLDPGGAAGELFF. In nucleotides, the CDR3 is TGTGCCAGCAGCTTGGATCCCGGGGGCGCGGCCGGGGAGCTGTTTTTT. Combining the CDR3 with reference TRBV5-4 and TRBJ2-2 gives the whole variable domain ETGVTQSPTHLIKTRGQQVTLRCSSQSGHNTVSWYQQALGQGPQFIFQYYREEENGRGNFPPRFSGLQFPNYSSELNVNALELDDSALYLCASSLDPGGAAGELFFGEGSRLTVL.